This T cell receptor beta chain was captured by sequencing in a study of T cell repertoires in aging, cancer and after chemotherapy. Whole-study context: Donor ages fell into six groups from 30 or younger up to 70 or older. About 9.1 million TCR reads were in the whole dataset. General observations from the study: Rebound thymic output was suggested by rising median generation probability during chemotherapy in each cancer cohort.

Peripheral blood genomic DNA, not sorted cells or RNA, was the template. Turning to this clonotype: Antigen unknown.

The CDR3 sequence is 15 residues long. Per the germline V gene, CDR1 is SGHDT and CDR2 is YYEEEE. Trimming took off 0 bases at V and 4 bases at J, with 13 bases between the two ends. TRB rearrangements spanning V, D and J were amplified using mixed TRB-A/B primers. TCRdb ran MiXCR on the multiplex PCR reads and lists one entry per CDR3 protein. Counted here are 4,500 to 6,000 distinct CDR3 sequences, under 40% occurring once; the ten biggest clones make up roughly 45%. The sequenced sample was blood. The TCR sequence derives from a human donor with a blood cancer. V and J are TRBV5-6 and TRBJ1-2, with D unresolved. DNA for the CDR3: TGTGCCAGCAGCTTGGATGTGGGTTTAGTCTATGGCTACACCTTC. Translating it yields CASSLDVGLVYGYTF.